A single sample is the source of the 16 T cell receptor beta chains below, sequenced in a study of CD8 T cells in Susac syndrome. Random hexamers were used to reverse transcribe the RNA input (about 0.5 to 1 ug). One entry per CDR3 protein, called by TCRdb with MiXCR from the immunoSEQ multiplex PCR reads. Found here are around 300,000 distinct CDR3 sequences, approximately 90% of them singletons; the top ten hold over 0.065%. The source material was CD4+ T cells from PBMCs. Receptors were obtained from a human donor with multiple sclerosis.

The CDR3 nucleotides are TGTGCCAGCAGTGAGTCACACACTGGGACCCAGTACTTC. Translated: CASSESHTGTQYF. The chain employs TRBV6-1 and TRBJ2-5, with D unclear. V was cut by 3 bases and J by 7 bases, with 12 bases left in between. Germline values: CDR1 MNHNS, CDR2 SASEGT. The CDR3 is made up of 13 amino acids.

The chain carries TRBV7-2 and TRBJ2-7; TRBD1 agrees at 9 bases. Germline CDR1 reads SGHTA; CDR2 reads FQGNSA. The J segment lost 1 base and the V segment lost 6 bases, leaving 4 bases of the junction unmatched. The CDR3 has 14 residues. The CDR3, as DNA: TGTGCCAGCAGTCCTGACAGGGGGTCCTACGAGCAGTACTTC. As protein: CASSPDRGSYEQYF.

The DNA of the CDR3 is TGCGCCAGCAGTAATCACGGAGGGAACACCGGGGAGCTGTTTTTT. Translation gives CASSNHGGNTGELFF. The chain is built from TRBV5-1 and TRBJ2-2; a possible D gene is TRBD2 (5 bases). Germline V gene lookup returns CDR1 SGHRS and CDR2 YFSETQ. This CDR3 is built from 15 residues. The V end lost 5 bases, the J end lost 1 base, and 12 bases lay between the germline ends.

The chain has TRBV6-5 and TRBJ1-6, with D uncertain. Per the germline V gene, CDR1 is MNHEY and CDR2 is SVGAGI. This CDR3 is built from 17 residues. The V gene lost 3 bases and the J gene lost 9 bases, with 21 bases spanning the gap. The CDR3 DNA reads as TGTGCCAGCAGTTATCGCCGAACATCCTTAGTACGTTCACCCCTCCACTTT. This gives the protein CASSYRRTSLVRSPLHF.

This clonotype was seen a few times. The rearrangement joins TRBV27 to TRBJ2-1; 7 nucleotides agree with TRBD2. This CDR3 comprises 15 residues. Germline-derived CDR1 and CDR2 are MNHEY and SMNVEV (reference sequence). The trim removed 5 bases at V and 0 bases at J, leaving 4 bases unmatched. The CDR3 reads CASSLGRVSYNEQFF. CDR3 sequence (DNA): TGTGCCAGCAGTCTTGGGAGGGTCTCCTACAATGAGCAGTTCTTC.

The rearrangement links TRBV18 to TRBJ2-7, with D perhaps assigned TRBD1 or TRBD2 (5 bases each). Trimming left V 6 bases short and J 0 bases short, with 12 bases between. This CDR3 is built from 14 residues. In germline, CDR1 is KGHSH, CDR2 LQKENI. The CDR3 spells CASSRGSSSYEQYF. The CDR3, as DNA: TGTGCCAGCTCTCGGGGCAGCAGCTCCTACGAGCAGTACTTC. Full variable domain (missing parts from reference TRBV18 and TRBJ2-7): NAGVMQNPRHLVRRRGQEARLRCSPMKGHSHVYWYRQLPEEGLKFMVYLQKENIIDESGMPKERFSAEFPKEGPSILRIQQVVRGDSAAYFCASSRGSSSYEQYFGPGTRLTVT.

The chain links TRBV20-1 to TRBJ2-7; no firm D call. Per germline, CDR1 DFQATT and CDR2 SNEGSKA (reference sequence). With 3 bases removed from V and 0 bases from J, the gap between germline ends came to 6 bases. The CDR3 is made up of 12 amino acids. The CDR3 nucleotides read TGCAGTGCTAGCGCAACCTCCTACGAGCAGTACTTC. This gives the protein CSASATSYEQYF.

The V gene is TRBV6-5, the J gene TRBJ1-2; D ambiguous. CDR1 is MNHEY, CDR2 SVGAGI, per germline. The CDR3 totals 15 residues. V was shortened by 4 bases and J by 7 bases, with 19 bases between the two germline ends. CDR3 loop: CASSFNTEASGGYTF. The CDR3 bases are TGTGCCAGCAGTTTTAATACTGAGGCAAGCGGTGGCTACACCTTC.

The CDR3 DNA sequence: TGCGCCAGCAGCTTGATGGGGCTGAACTCTGGGGCCAACGTCCTGACTTTC. It is translated as CASSLMGLNSGANVLTF. The chain links TRBV5-1 to TRBJ2-6; D possibly corresponds to TRBD1 (5 bases). Germline V gene lookup returns CDR1 SGHRS and CDR2 YFSETQ. Trimming pared 1 base from V and 0 bases from J, leaving 11 bases between. CDR3 size: 17 residues.

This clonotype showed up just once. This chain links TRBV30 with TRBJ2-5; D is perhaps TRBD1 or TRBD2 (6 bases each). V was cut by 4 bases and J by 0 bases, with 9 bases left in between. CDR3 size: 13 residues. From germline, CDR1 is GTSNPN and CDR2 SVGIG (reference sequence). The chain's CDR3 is CAWKGGYQETQYF. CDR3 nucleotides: TGTGCCTGGAAAGGGGGGTACCAAGAGACCCAGTACTTC.

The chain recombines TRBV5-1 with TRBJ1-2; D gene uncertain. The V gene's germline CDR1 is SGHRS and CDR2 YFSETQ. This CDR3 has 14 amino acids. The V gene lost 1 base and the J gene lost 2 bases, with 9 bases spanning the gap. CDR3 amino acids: CASSLSAPNYGYTF. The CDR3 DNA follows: TGCGCCAGCAGCTTGTCAGCACCAAACTATGGCTACACCTTC.

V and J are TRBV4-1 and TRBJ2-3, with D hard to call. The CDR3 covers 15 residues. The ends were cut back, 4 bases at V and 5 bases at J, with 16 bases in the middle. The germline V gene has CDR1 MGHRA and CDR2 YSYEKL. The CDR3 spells CASSPRAPYGDTQYF. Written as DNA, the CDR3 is TGCGCCAGCAGCCCCCGGGCCCCCTACGGAGATACGCAGTATTTT.

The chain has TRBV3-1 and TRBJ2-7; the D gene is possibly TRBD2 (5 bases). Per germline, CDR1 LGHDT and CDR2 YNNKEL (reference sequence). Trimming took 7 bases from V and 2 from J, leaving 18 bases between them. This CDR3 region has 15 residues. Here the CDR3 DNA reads TGTGCCAGCACCCGCGGTGGCGGGTATACCTACGAGCAGTACTTC. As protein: CASTRGGGYTYEQYF.

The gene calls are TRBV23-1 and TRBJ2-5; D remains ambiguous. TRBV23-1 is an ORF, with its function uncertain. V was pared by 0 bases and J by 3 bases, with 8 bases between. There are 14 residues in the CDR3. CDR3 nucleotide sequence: TGCGCCAGCAGTCAATCCCTCAATAAAGAGACCCAGTACTTC. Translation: CASSQSLNKETQYF.

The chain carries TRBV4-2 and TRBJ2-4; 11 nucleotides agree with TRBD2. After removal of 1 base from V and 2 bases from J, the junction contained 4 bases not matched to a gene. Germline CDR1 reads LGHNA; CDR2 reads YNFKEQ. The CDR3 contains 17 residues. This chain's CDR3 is CASSQGTSGSSKNIQYF. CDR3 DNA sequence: TGTGCCAGCAGCCAAGGAACTAGCGGGAGCTCCAAAAACATTCAGTACTTC.

In DNA, the CDR3 is TGTGCCAGCAGCCCCGGGACTAGCGGGAGAGGGGGCCAAGAGACCCAGTACTTC. It yields the protein CASSPGTSGRGGQETQYF. V gene TRBV11-2 combines with J gene TRBJ2-5, with 14 bases identical to TRBD2. This CDR3 has 18 residues. CDR1 is SGHAT and CDR2 is FQNNGV in the germline V gene. The V segment lost 5 bases and the J segment 1 base; nucleotides outside the gene matches: 9.